The 9 T cell receptor beta chains listed next were all sequenced from one sample in a study of blood T cells in healthy people across ages. It was with a sample-barcoded 5' primer and a J-beta primer mix that a second PCR of roughly 6 to 12 cycles was run. Via MiXCR, TCRdb re-called the 5' RACE reads, giving one row per CDR3 protein. The table includes roughly 800,000 distinct CDR3 sequences, roughly 50% detected once. The specimen sequenced was blood. The receptors were gathered from a man aged 25 to 40 in good health.

This chain links TRBV7-6 with TRBJ2-1; D is unclear. Germline V gene sequence: CDR1 SGHVS, CDR2 FNYEAQ. There are 13 residues in the CDR3. V was trimmed by 5 bases and J by 7 bases, leaving 12 bases between them. The CDR3 coding sequence is TGTGCCAGCAGCCCTGGTAAGCCGAATGAGCAGTTCTTC. It is translated as CASSPGKPNEQFF.

The V and J genes are TRBV6-1 and TRBJ2-7, with D maybe TRBD1 (6 bases). The CDR3 runs to 14 residues. From germline, CDR1 is MNHNS and CDR2 SASEGT. V lost 8 bases and J lost 3, with 17 bases in between. CDR3 residues: CASQVRDTFYEQYF. The CDR3 nucleotides are TGTGCCAGCCAGGTACGGGACACTTTCTACGAGCAGTACTTC.

CDR3 residues: CASSYRPGSNQPQHF. CDR3 nucleotide sequence: TGTGCCAGCAGTTATCGGCCAGGTAGTAACCAGCCCCAGCATTTT. V is TRBV6-5 and J is TRBJ1-5, with D hard to call. Per the germline V gene, CDR1 is MNHEY and CDR2 is SVGAGI. Between the trimmed V and J ends, which lost 3 bases and 7 bases, there was a span of 16 bases. The CDR3 extends over 15 amino acids.

On this clonotype: Sequence at one end of the junction differs from germline and may be a read error. The chain employs TRBV6-5 and TRBJ2-1, with a possible D match to TRBD2 (6 bases). Looked up from germline, CDR1 is MNHEY and CDR2 is SVGAGI. This CDR3 comprises 19 residues. The CDR3 DNA is TGTGCCGGCAGTTATCGGACTACAGCAATAGGAAGCTCCTACAATGAGCAGTTCTTC. It yields the protein CAGSYRTTAIGSSYNEQFF.

This clonotype showed up just once. This chain uses TRBV3-1 with TRBJ1-2, with a weak D call TRBD1 (6 bases). The V and J ends lost 3 bases and 7 bases respectively, with 18 bases between them. CDR3 size: 15 residues. CDR1 is LGHDT and CDR2 is YNNKEL in the germline V gene (reference sequence). CDR3 bases: TGTGCCAGCAGCCACGTCTCCGGACAGAGGGGTGGCTACACCTTC. Translating gives CASSHVSGQRGGYTF. The variable domain in full, completed from reference TRBV3-1 and TRBJ1-2, reads DTAVSQTPKYLVTQMGNDKSIKCEQNLGHDTMYWYKQDSKKFLKIMFSYNNKELIINETVPNRFSPKSPDKAHLNLHINSLELGDSAVYFCASSHVSGQRGGYTFGSGTRLTVV.

The chain is built from TRBV6-5 and TRBJ2-5, with 13 nucleotides matching TRBD2. The CDR3 sequence is 13 residues long. Per germline, CDR1 MNHEY and CDR2 SVGAGI. With V trimmed by 10 bases and J by 9 bases, 8 bases remained unmatched. The CDR3 DNA follows: TGTGCCACGCGACTAGCGGGAGGTTCGCCCCAGTACTTC. Translating it yields CATRLAGGSPQYF.

The V and J genes are TRBV29-1 and TRBJ2-1; unclear D gene. CDR1 and CDR2 (germline): SQVTM, ANQGSEA. The ends were cut back, 1 base at V and 10 bases at J, with 5 bases in the middle. This CDR3 has 10 amino acids. The CDR3 is CSVEVQEQFF. CDR3 bases: TGCAGCGTTGAAGTTCAGGAGCAGTTCTTC.

V gene TRBV7-9 combines with J gene TRBJ2-1; D call uncertain. Germline V CDR1 and CDR2: SEHNR, FQNEAQ (reference sequence). The CDR3 length is 15 residues. Trimming took 2 bases from V and 7 from J, leaving 15 bases between them. CDR3 loop: CASSLQGSRLNEQFF. CDR3 in DNA: TGTGCCAGCAGCTTACAAGGAAGCAGGTTAAATGAGCAGTTCTTC.

V and J are TRBV29-1 and TRBJ2-5; 8 bases match TRBD2. The J segment lost 13 bases and the V segment lost 6 bases, leaving 19 bases of the junction unmatched. CDR3 length equals 14 residues. From germline, CDR1 is SQVTM and CDR2 ANQGSEA. The DNA for the CDR3 is TGCAGCGTCGAGGGTCACGGGAGGGCGTACGAGCGGTACTTC. Translating it yields CSVEGHGRAYERYF.